Reported below is one TCR beta chain. The sample originates from a study of T cell changes during pregnancy in multiple sclerosis. Here immunoSEQ multiplex PCR was the method, and the copy in TCRdb shows in-frame clones only, minus some. The sample contains around 23,000 clones, about nine tenths of which appear only once. The sequenced sample was CD8+ T cells from peripheral blood mononuclear cells, obtained in the third trimester of pregnancy. The receptor was isolated from a female donor in good health, enrolled as a control in a pregnancy study.

In DNA form, the CDR3 reads TGCAGCGTTGAACGTCAGACACCCGACAATGAGCAGTTCTTC. Translated, it gives CSVERQTPDNEQFF. J is TRBJ2-1 and V is TRBV29-1; D gene unclear. Trimming took 2 bases from V and 5 from J, leaving 13 bases between them. Germline V gene sequence: CDR1 SQVTM, CDR2 ANQGSEA. This CDR3 has 14 residues.